The rows below give T cell receptor beta chains drawn from one sample of a study of CD4 T cells in relation to SARS-CoV-2 and coronaviruses. TCRdb keeps only in-frame clones here, not all; method: immunoSEQ multiplex PCR. The sample lists 25,000 or so clones; approximately 82% were seen once. The antigens these receptors bind are not known. Material: CD4+ T cells from PBMCs, cultured in vitro. The receptors come from a human donor in good health. The CDR3 runs from the conserved cysteine through the conserved F or W. Each record gives: V gene, clone size, D gene, J gene, CDR3 protein, CDR3 DNA. The D gene is left open where the match is weak. Not all rows give a size; the values are once, few, many and, for expanded clones, a class.

v_gene: TRBV18; abundance: -; d_gene: -; j_gene: TRBJ2-7; CDR3aa: CASSPATHYEQYF; CDR3nt: TGTGCCAGCTCACCAGCGACCCACTACGAGCAGTACTTC
v_gene: TRBV7-9; abundance: -; d_gene: -; j_gene: TRBJ1-3; CDR3aa: CASSPLDSGNTIYF; CDR3nt: TGTGCCAGCAGCCCATTGGACTCTGGAAACACCATATATTTT
v_gene: TRBV9; abundance: -; d_gene: -; j_gene: TRBJ1-1; CDR3aa: CASSVSLGQNTEAFF; CDR3nt: TGTGCCAGCAGCGTAAGCCTTGGACAGAACACTGAAGCTTTCTTT
v_gene: TRBV4-1; abundance: -; d_gene: -; j_gene: TRBJ1-4; CDR3aa: CASSQAYEKLFF; CDR3nt: TGCGCCAGCAGCCAAGCATATGAAAAACTGTTTTTT
v_gene: TRBV10-3; abundance: -; d_gene: TRBD2; j_gene: TRBJ2-7; CDR3aa: CAISDYGLAAASSYEQYF; CDR3nt: TGTGCCATCAGTGACTACGGACTAGCGGCAGCCAGCTCCTACGAGCAGTACTTC
v_gene: TRBV15; abundance: -; d_gene: -; j_gene: TRBJ2-7; CDR3aa: CATSRDRAGNYEQYF; CDR3nt: TGTGCCACCAGCAGAGATAGGGCAGGGAACTACGAGCAGTACTTC
v_gene: TRBV18; abundance: -; d_gene: -; j_gene: TRBJ1-1; CDR3aa: CASSPVGGNLNTEAFF; CDR3nt: TGTGCCAGCTCACCAGTGGGGGGGAATCTAAACACTGAAGCTTTCTTT
v_gene: TRBV5-1; abundance: -; d_gene: -; j_gene: TRBJ2-6; CDR3aa: CASSLFRQINSGANVLTF; CDR3nt: TGCGCCAGCAGCTTGTTCCGCCAGATTAACTCTGGGGCCAACGTCCTGACTTTC
v_gene: TRBV6-5; abundance: -; d_gene: -; j_gene: TRBJ1-2; CDR3aa: CASSYSTETWNYGYTF; CDR3nt: TGTGCCAGCAGTTACTCTACAGAAACGTGGAACTATGGCTACACCTTC
v_gene: TRBV24-1; abundance: -; d_gene: TRBD1; j_gene: TRBJ2-1; CDR3aa: CATQPSRDRAYNEQFF; CDR3nt: TGTGCCACACAACCCTCCCGGGACAGAGCCTACAATGAGCAGTTCTTC
v_gene: TRBV3-1/TRBV3-2; abundance: -; d_gene: TRBD1; j_gene: TRBJ2-7; CDR3aa: CASSQVWDSTYEQYF; CDR3nt: TGTGCCAGCAGCCAAGTTTGGGACAGCACCTACGAGCAGTACTTC
v_gene: TRBV2; abundance: -; d_gene: -; j_gene: TRBJ2-2; CDR3aa: CASRALYTGELFF; CDR3nt: TGTGCCAGCAGGGCCCTATACACCGGGGAGCTGTTTTTT
v_gene: TRBV28; abundance: -; d_gene: TRBD1; j_gene: TRBJ1-2; CDR3aa: CASSLAGGAGGYTF; CDR3nt: TGTGCCAGCAGTTTGGCAGGGGGGGCCGGTGGCTACACCTTC
v_gene: TRBV9; abundance: few; d_gene: -; j_gene: TRBJ1-2; CDR3aa: CASSAALPSGYTF; CDR3nt: TGTGCCAGCAGCGCAGCTCTGCCATCAGGCTACACCTTC
v_gene: TRBV24-1; abundance: once; d_gene: -; j_gene: TRBJ1-3; CDR3aa: CATSDEWDSGNTIYF; CDR3nt: TGTGCCACCAGTGATGAGTGGGACTCTGGAAACACCATATATTTT
v_gene: TRBV4-1; abundance: few; d_gene: TRBD1; j_gene: TRBJ1-5; CDR3aa: CASSQEGQFHQPQHF; CDR3nt: TGCGCCAGCAGCCAAGAGGGACAGTTTCATCAGCCCCAGCATTTT
v_gene: TRBV6-5; abundance: -; d_gene: -; j_gene: TRBJ2-7; CDR3aa: CASNPTLTAEQYF; CDR3nt: TGTGCCAGCAATCCCACCCTGACAGCCGAGCAGTACTTC
v_gene: TRBV11-3; abundance: -; d_gene: -; j_gene: TRBJ1-1; CDR3aa: CASSLEQNTEAFF; CDR3nt: TGTGCCAGCAGCTTAGAACAAAACACTGAAGCTTTCTTT
v_gene: TRBV9; abundance: -; d_gene: -; j_gene: TRBJ2-2; CDR3aa: CASSVVGGVANTGELFF; CDR3nt: TGTGCCAGCAGCGTAGTCGGTGGGGTCGCGAACACCGGGGAGCTGTTTTTT
v_gene: TRBV5-1; abundance: -; d_gene: TRBD1; j_gene: TRBJ2-6; CDR3aa: CASSESRDRVSYGANVLTF; CDR3nt: TGCGCCAGCAGCGAAAGCCGGGACAGGGTCTCGTATGGGGCCAACGTCCTGACTTTC
v_gene: TRBV2; abundance: -; d_gene: -; j_gene: TRBJ2-4; CDR3aa: CASQGNIQYF; CDR3nt: TGTGCCAGCCAAGGGAACATTCAGTACTTC
v_gene: TRBV5-8; abundance: -; d_gene: -; j_gene: TRBJ1-3; CDR3aa: CASSLGQNGNTIYF; CDR3nt: TGTGCCAGCAGCTTAGGACAGAATGGAAACACCATATATTTT
v_gene: TRBV12-3/TRBV12-4; abundance: -; d_gene: -; j_gene: TRBJ1-1; CDR3aa: CASSTGFEAFF; CDR3nt: TGTGCCAGCAGCACAGGGTTTGAAGCTTTCTTT
v_gene: TRBV7-2; abundance: -; d_gene: -; j_gene: TRBJ1-6; CDR3aa: CASSPEPGRGNSPLHF; CDR3nt: TGTGCCAGCAGCCCAGAACCGGGACGGGGGAATTCACCCCTCCACTTT
v_gene: TRBV3-1/TRBV3-2; abundance: -; d_gene: TRBD2; j_gene: TRBJ2-7; CDR3aa: CASSQGTSGSYEQYF; CDR3nt: TGTGCCAGCAGCCAAGGGACTAGCGGCTCCTACGAGCAGTACTTC
v_gene: TRBV18; abundance: -; d_gene: TRBD1; j_gene: TRBJ2-7; CDR3aa: CASSRTGGFEQYF; CDR3nt: TGTGCCAGCTCACGGACAGGGGGCTTCGAGCAGTACTTC